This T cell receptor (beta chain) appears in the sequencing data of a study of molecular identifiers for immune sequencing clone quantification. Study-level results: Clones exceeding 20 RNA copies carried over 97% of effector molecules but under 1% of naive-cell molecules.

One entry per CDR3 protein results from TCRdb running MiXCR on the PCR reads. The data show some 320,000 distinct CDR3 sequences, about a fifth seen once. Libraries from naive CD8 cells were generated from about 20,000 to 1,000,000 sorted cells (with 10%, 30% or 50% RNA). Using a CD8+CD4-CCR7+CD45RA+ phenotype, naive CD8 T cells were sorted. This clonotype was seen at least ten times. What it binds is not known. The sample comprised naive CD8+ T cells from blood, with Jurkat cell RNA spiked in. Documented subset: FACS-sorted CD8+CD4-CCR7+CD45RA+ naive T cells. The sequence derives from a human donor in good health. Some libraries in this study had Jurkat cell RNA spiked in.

CDR3 bases: TGTGCCAGCAGCGTAGTGGGGGCGGATACGCAGTATTTT. It codes for CASSVVGADTQYF. The chain uses TRBV9 and TRBJ2-3; TRBD1 might be the D (6 bases). The length of the CDR3 is 13 residues. V gave up 0 bases and J gave up 6 bases, with 8 bases separating them. Germline lookup yields CDR1 SGDLS and CDR2 YYNGEE. The full variable domain, completed using reference TRBV9 and TRBJ2-3, is DSGVTQTPKHLITATGQRVTLRCSPRSGDLSVYWYQQSLDQGLQFLIQYYNGEERAKGNILERFSAQQFPDLHSELNLSSLELGDSALYFCASSVVGADTQYFGPGTRLTVL.